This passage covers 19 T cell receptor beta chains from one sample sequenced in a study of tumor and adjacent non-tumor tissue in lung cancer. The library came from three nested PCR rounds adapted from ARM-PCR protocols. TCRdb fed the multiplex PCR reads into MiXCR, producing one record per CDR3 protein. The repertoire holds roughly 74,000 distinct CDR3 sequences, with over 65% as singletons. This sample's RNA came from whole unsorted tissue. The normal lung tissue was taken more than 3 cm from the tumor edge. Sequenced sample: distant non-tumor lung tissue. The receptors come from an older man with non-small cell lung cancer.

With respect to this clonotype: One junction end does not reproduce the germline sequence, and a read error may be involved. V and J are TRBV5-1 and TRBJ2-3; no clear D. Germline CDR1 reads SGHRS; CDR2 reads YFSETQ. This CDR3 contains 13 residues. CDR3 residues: CASSSEMGDTQCF. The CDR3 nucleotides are TGCGCCAGCAGCTCCGAGATGGGTGATACGCAGTGTTTT. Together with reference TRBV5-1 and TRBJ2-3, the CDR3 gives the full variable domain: KAGVTQTPRYLIKTRGQQVTLSCSPISGHRSVSWYQQTPGQGLQFLFEYFSETQRNKGNFPGRFSGRQFSNSRSEMNVSTLELGDSALYLCASSSEMGDTQCFGPGTRLTVL.

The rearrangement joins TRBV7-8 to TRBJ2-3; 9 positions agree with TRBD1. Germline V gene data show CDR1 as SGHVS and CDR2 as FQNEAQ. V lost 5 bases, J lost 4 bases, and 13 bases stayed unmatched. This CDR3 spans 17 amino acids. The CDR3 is CASSDRDRVSGADTQYF. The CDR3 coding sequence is TGTGCCAGCAGCGACCGGGACAGGGTGTCCGGCGCAGATACGCAGTATTTT.

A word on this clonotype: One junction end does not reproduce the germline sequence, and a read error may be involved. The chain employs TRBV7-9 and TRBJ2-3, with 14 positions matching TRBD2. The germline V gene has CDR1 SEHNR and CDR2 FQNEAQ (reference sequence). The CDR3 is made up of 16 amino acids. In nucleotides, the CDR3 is TGTAACAGCAGTGGACTAGCGGGGGGCGGGTCAGATCCGCAGTATTTT. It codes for CNSSGLAGGGSDPQYF.

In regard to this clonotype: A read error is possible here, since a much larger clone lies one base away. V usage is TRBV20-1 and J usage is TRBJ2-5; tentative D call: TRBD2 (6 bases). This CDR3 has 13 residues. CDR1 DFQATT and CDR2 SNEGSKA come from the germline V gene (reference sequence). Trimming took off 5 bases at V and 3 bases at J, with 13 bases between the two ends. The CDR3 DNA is TGCAGTGCTTGGGAGGAACTGGAAGAGACCCAGTACTTC. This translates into CSAWEELEETQYF.

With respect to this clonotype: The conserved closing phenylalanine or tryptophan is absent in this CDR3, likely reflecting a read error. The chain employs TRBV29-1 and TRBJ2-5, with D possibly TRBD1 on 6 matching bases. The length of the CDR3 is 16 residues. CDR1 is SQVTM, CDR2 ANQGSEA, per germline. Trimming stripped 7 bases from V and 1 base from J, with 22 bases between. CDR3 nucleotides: TGCAGCGCCAGGCCCAACCTCCAGACAGGCCAAGAGACCCAGTACTTA. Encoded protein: CSARPNLQTGQETQYL.

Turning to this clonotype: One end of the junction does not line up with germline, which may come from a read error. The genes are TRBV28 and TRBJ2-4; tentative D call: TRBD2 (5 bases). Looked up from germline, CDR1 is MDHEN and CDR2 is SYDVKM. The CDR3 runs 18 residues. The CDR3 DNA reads TGTGCCTGCAGTCCGGGAATCCTCAGCAGCATAGCCAAAAACATTCAGTACTTC. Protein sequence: CACSPGILSSIAKNIQYF.

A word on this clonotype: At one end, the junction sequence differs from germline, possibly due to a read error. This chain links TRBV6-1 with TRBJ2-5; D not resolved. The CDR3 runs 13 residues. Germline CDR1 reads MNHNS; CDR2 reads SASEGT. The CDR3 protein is CASNNHEVEIQYF. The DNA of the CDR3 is TGTGCCAGCAACAACCATGAGGTGGAGATCCAGTACTTC.

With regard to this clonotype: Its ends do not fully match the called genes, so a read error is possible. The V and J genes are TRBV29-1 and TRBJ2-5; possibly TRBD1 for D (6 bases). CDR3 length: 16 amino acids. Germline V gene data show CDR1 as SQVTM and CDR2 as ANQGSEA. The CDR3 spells CSVKHYLQTGQETQYF. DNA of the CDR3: TGCAGCGTCAAGCACTACCTCCAGACAGGTCAAGAGACACAGTACTTC.

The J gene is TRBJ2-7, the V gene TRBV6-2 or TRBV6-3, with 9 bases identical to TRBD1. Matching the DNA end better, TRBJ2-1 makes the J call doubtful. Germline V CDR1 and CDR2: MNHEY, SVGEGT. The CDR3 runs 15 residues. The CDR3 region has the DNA TGTGCCAGCAGCCAGACAGGGGGTAGCACCTACGAGCAGTTCTTC. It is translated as CASSQTGGSTYEQFF.

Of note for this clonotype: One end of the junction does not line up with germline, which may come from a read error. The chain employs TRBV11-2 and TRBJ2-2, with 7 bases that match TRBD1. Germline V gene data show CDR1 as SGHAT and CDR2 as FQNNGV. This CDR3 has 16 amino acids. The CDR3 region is CACGLVGTGVAGQLFF. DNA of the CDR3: TGTGCCTGCGGCTTAGTGGGCACAGGGGTTGCCGGGCAGCTGTTTTTT.

The chain's CDR3 is CAGNTVYEQFF. CDR3 bases: TGTGCCGGCAATACCGTGTATGAGCAGTTCTTC. The V call is TRBV6-5, the J call TRBJ2-1; D remains unclear. V was cut by 11 bases and J by 8 bases, with 13 bases left in between. The CDR3 has 11 amino acids. Germline values: CDR1 MNHEY, CDR2 SVGAGI.

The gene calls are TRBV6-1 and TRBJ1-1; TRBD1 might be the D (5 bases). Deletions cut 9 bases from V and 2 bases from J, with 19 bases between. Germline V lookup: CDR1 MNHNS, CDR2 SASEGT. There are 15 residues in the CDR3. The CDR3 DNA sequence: TGTGCCAGTAATGAGAGGAGCAGGGTTAACACTGAAGCTTTCTTT. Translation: CASNERSRVNTEAFF.

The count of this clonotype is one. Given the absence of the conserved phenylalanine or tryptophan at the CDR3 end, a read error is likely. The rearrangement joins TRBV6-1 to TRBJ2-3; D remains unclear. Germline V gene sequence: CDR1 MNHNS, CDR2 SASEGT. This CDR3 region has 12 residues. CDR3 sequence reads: CVSSESSFTQYI. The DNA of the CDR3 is TGTGTCAGCAGTGAATCCAGTTTTACGCAGTATATC.

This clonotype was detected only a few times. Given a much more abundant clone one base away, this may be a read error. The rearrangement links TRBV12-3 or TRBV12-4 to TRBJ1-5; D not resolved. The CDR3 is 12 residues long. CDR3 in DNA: TGTGCCAACAGTTTAGCTAATCAGCCCCAGCATTTT. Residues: CANSLANQPQHF.

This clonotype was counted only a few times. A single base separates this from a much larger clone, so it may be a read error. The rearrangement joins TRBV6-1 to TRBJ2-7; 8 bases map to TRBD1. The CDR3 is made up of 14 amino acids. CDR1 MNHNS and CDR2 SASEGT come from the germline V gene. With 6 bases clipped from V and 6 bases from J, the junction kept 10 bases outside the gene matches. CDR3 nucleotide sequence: TGTGCCAGCAGACTAGGACAGGGTGGAGGCGAGCAGTACTTC. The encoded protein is CASRLGQGGGEQYF.

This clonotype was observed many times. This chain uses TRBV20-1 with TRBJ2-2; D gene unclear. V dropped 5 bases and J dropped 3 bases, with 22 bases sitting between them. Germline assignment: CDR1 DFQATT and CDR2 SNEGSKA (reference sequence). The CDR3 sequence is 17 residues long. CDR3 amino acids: CSAGWKTTPSDTGELFF. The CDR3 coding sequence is TGCAGTGCTGGGTGGAAAACGACCCCCTCGGACACCGGGGAGCTGTTTTTT.

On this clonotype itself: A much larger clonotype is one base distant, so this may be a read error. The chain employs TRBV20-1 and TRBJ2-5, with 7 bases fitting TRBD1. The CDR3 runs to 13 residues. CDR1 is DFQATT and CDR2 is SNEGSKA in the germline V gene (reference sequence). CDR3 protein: CSASQGVFETQCF. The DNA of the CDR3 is TGCAGTGCTAGTCAGGGGGTTTTTGAGACCCAGTGCTTC.

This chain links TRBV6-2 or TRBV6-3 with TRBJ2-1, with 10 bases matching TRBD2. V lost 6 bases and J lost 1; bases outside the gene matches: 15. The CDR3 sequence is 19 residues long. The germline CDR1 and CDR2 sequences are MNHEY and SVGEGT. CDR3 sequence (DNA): TGTGCCAGCAGACCAAGGTGGACTAGCGGTTACAGTTCCTACAATGAGCAGTTCTTC. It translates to CASRPRWTSGYSSYNEQFF.

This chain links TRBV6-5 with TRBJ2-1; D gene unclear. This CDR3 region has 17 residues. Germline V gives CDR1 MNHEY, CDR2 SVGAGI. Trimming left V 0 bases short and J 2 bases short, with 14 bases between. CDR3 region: CASSYSGLVGPYNEQFF. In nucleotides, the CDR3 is TGTGCCAGCAGTTACTCGGGTCTGGTAGGCCCCTACAATGAGCAGTTCTTC.